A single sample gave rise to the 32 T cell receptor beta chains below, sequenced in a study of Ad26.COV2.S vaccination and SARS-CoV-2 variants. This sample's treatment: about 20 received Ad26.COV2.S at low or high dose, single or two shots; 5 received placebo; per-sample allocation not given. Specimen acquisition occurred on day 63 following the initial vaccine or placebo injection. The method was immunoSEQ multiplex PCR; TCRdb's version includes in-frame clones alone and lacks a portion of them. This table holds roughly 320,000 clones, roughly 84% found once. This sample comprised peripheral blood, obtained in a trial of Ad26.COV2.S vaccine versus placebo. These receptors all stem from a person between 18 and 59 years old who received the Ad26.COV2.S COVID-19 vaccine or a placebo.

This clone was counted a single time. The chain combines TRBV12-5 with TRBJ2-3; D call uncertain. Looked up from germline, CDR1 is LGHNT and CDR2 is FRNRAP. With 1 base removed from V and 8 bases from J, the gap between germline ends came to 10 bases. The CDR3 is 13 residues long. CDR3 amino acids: CASGLDEVGTQYF. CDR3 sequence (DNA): TGTGCTAGTGGTTTGGACGAGGTGGGTACGCAGTATTTT.

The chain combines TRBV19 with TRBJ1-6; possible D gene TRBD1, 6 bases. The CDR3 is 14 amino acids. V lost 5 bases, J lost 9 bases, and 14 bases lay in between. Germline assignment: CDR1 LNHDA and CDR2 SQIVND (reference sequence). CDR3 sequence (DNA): TGTGCCAGTAGTCAACAGGGTAGTGGTTCACCCCTCCACTTT. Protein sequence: CASSQQGSGSPLHF.

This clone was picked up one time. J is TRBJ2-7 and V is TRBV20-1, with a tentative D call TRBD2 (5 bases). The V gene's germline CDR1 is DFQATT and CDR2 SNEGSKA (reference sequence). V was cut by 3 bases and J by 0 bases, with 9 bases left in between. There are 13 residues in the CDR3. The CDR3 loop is CSASRTSSYEQYF. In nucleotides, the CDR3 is TGCAGTGCTAGTCGCACTAGCTCCTACGAGCAGTACTTC.

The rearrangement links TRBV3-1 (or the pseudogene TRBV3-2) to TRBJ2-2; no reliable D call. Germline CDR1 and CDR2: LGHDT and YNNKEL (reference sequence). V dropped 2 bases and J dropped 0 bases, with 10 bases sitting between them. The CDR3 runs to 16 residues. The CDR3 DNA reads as TGTGCCAGCAGCCAAAGGAGATCCGCGAACACCGGGGAGCTGTTTTTT. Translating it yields CASSQRRSANTGELFF.

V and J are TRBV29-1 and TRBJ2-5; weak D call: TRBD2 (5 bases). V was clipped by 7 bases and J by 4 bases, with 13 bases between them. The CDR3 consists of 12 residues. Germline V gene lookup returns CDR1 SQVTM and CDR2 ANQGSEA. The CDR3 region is CSAMSGGETQYF. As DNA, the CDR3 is TGCAGCGCAATGAGCGGCGGAGAGACCCAGTACTTC.

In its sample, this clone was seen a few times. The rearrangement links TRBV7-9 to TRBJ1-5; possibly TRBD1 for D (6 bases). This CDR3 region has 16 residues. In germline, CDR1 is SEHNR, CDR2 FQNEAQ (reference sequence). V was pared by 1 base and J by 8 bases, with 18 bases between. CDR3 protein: CASSLEARGGPEPQHF. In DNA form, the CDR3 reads TGTGCCAGCAGCTTAGAAGCGCGTGGGGGGCCGGAGCCCCAGCATTTT.

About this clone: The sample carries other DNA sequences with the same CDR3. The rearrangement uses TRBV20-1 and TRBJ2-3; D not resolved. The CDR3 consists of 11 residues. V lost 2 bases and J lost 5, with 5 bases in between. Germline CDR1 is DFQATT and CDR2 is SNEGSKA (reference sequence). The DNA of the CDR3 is TGCAGTGCTAGATTGGGAGATACGCAGTATTTT. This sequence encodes CSARLGDTQYF.

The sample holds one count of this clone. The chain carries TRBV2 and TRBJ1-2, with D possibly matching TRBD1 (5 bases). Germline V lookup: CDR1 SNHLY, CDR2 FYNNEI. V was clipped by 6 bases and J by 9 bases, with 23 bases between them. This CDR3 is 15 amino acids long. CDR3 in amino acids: CASSLDGWGESCYTF. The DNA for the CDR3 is TGTGCCAGCAGCCTGGACGGGTGGGGCGAATCCTGCTACACCTTC.

The CDR3 here is CASSSIEGDYSNQPQHF. DNA of the CDR3: TGTGCCAGCAGCTCAATAGAGGGGGACTATAGCAATCAGCCCCAGCATTTT. The chain uses TRBV7-8 and TRBJ1-5, with a tentative D call TRBD1 (6 bases). The germline V and J ends were trimmed by 4 bases and 0 bases, with 16 bases remaining between them. Germline CDR1 reads SGHVS; CDR2 reads FQNEAQ. The CDR3 contains 17 residues.

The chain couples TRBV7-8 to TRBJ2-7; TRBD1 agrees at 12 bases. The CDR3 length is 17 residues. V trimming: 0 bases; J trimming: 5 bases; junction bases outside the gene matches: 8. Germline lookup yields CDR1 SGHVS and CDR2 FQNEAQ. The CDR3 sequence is CASSLAYPGQGANEQYF. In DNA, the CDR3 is TGTGCCAGCAGCTTAGCTTATCCGGGACAGGGGGCTAACGAGCAGTACTTC.

As DNA, the CDR3 is TGTGCCAGCAGCGCTTGGGGTAGCGGGGGTAACAATGAGCAGTTCTTC. As protein: CASSAWGSGGNNEQFF. The chain is built from TRBV9 and TRBJ2-1; 9 bases agree with TRBD2. The CDR3 runs to 16 residues. The V segment lost 3 bases and the J segment 5 bases; nucleotides outside the gene matches: 9. CDR1 is SGDLS and CDR2 is YYNGEE in the germline V gene.

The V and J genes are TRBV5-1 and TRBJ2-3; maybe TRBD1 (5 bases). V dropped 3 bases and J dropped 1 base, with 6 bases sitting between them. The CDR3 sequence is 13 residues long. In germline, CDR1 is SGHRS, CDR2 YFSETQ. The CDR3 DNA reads TGCGCCAGCAGCTCGACAGGCACAGATACGCAGTATTTT. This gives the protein CASSSTGTDTQYF.

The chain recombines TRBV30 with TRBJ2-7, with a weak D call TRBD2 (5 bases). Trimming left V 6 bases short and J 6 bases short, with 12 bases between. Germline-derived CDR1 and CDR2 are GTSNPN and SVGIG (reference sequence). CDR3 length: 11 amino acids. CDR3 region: CACSGVFEQYF. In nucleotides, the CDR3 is TGTGCCTGTTCCGGGGTATTCGAGCAGTACTTC.

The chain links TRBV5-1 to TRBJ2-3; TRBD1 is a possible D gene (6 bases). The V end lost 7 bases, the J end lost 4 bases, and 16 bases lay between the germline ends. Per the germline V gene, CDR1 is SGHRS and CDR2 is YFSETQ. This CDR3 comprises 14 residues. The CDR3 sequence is CASGTGRVADTQYF. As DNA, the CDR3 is TGCGCCAGCGGTACAGGGAGAGTCGCAGATACGCAGTATTTT.

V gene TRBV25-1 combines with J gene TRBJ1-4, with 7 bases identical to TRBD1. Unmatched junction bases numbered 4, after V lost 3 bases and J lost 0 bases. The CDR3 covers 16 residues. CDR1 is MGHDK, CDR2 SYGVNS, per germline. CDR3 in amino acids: CASSDLTGATNEKLFF. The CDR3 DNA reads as TGTGCCAGCAGTGATTTAACAGGGGCAACTAATGAAAAACTGTTTTTT. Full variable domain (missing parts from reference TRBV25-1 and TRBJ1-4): EADIYQTPRYLVIGTGKKITLECSQTMGHDKMYWYQQDPGMELHLIHYSYGVNSTEKGDLSSESTVSRIRTEHFPLTLESARPSHTSQYLCASSDLTGATNEKLFFGSGTQLSVL.

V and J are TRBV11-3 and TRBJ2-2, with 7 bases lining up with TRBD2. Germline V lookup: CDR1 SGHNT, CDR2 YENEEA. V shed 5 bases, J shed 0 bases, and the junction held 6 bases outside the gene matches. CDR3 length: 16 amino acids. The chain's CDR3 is CASSRLADANTGELFF. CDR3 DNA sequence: TGTGCCAGCAGCCGTCTAGCGGACGCGAACACCGGGGAGCTGTTTTTT.

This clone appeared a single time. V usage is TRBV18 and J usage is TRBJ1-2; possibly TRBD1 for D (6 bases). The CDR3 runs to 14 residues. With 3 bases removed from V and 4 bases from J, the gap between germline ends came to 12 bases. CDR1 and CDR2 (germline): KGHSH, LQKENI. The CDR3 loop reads CASSPNREVYGYTF. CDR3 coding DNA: TGTGCCAGCTCACCGAACAGGGAGGTCTATGGCTACACCTTC.

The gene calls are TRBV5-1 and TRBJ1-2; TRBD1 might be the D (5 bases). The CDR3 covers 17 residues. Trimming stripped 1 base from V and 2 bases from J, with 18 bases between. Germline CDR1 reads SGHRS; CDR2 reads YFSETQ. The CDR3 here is CASSLKSADNGNYGYTF. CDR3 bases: TGCGCCAGCAGCTTGAAGTCGGCGGACAATGGAAACTATGGCTACACCTTC. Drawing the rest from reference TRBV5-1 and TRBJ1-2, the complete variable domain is KAGVTQTPRYLIKTRGQQVTLSCSPISGHRSVSWYQQTPGQGLQFLFEYFSETQRNKGNFPGRFSGRQFSNSRSEMNVSTLELGDSALYLCASSLKSADNGNYGYTFGSGTRLTVV.

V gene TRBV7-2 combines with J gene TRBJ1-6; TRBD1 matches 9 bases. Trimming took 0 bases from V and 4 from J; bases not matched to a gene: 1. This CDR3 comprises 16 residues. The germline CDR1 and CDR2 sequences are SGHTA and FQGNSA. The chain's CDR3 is CASSLAGTGYNSPLHF. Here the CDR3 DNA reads TGTGCCAGCAGCTTAGCAGGGACAGGGTATAATTCACCCCTCCACTTT.

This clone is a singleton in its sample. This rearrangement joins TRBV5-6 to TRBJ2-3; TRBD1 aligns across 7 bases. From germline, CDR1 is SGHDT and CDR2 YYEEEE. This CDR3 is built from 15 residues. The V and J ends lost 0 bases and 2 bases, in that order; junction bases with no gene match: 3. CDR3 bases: TGTGCCAGCAGCTTGGACAGGGGTATCACAGATACGCAGTATTTT. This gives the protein CASSLDRGITDTQYF.

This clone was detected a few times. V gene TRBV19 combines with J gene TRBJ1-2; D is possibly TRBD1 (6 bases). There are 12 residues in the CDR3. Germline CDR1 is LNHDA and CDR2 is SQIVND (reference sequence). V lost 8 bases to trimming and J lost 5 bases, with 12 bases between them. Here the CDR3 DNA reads TGTGCCAGTGGGTTACAGGGTTATGGCTACACCTTC. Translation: CASGLQGYGYTF.

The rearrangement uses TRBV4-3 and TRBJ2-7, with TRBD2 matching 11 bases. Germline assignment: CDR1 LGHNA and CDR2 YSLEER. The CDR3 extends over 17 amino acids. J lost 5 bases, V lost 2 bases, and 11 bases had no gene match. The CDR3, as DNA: TGCGCCAGCAGCCAAAGCCACCGACTAGCGGGGATGGACGAGCAGTACTTC. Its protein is CASSQSHRLAGMDEQYF.

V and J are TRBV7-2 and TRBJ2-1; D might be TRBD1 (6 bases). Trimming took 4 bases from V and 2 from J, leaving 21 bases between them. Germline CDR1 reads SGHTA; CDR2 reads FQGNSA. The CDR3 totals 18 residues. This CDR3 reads CASSSPGVAGVTYNEQFF. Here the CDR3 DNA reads TGTGCCAGCAGCTCCCCAGGGGTAGCTGGGGTCACCTACAATGAGCAGTTCTTC.

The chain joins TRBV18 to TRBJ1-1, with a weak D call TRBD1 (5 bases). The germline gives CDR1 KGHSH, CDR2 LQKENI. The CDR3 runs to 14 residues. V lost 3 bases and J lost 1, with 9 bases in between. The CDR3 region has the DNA TGTGCCAGCTCACCCAGGGTCGGGAACACTGAAGCTTTCTTT. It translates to CASSPRVGNTEAFF.

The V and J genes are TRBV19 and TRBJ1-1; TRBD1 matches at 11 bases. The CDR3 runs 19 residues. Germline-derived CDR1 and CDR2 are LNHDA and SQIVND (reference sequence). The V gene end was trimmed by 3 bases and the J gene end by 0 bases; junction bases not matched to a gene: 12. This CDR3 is CASSIPRLDRGPLNTEAFF. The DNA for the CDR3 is TGTGCCAGTAGTATTCCAAGGCTGGACAGGGGGCCCCTGAACACTGAAGCTTTCTTT.

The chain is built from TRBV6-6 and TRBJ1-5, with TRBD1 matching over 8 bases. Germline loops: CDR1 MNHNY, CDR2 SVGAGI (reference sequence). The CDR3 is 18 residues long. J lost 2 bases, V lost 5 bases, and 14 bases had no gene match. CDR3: CASSLRTGRRLGNQPQHF. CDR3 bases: TGTGCCAGCAGTCTCCGGACAGGGAGGAGGTTAGGCAATCAGCCCCAGCATTTT.

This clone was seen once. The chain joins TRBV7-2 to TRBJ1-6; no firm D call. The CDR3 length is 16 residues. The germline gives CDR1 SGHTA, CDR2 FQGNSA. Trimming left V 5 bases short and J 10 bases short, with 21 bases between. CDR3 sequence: CASSLNRAPTKSPLHF. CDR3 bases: TGTGCCAGCAGCCTGAATCGGGCCCCCACAAAATCACCCCTCCACTTT.

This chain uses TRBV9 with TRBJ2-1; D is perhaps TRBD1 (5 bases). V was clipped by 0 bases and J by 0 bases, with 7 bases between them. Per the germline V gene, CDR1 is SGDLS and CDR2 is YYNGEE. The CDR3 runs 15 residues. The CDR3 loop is CASSVGQSSYNEQFF. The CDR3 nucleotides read TGTGCCAGCAGCGTAGGACAGAGCTCCTACAATGAGCAGTTCTTC.

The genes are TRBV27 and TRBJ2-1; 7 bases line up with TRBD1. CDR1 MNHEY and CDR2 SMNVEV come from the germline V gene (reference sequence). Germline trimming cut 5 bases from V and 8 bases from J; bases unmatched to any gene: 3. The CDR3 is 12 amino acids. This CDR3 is CASSNRGHEQFF. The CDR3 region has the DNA TGTGCCAGCAGTAACAGGGGACATGAGCAGTTCTTC.

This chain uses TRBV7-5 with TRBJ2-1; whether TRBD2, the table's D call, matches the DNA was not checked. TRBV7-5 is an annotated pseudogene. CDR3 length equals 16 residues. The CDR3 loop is CARSPRTSGAYNEQFF. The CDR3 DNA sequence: TGTGCCAGAAGCCCCAGGACTAGCGGGGCCTACAATGAGCAGTTCTTC.

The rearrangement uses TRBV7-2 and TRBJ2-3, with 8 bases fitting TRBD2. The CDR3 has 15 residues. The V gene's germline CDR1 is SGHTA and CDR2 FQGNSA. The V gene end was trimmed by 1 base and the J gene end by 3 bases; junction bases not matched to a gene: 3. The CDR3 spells CASSLGGGWTDTQYF. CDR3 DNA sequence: TGTGCCAGCAGCTTAGGCGGGGGGTGGACAGATACGCAGTATTTT.

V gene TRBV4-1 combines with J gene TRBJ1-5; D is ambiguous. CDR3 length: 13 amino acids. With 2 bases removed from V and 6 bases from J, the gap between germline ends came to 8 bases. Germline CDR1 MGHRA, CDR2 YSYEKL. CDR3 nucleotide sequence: TGCGCCAGCAGCCAAAGCTCGAGTCAGCCCCAGCATTTT. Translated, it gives CASSQSSSQPQHF.